This T cell receptor (beta chain) came from a study of tumor and adjacent non-tumor tissue in lung cancer. General study points: Tumor repertoires had a smaller top 100 clone share than normal lung.

Three rounds of nested PCR, following a modified ARM-PCR protocol, produced the TCRbeta library. TCRdb processed the multiplex PCR reads anew with MiXCR; each CDR3 protein has one entry. The sample lists 60,000 to 90,000 distinct CDR3 sequences; 77% were seen once. This sample's RNA came from whole unsorted tissue. Regarding this clonotype: The antigen is undetermined.

Germline loops: CDR1 SEHNR, CDR2 FQNEAQ (reference sequence). J lost 10 bases, V lost 11 bases, and 19 bases had no gene match. The CDR3 totals 16 residues. The rearrangement uses TRBV7-9 and TRBJ2-1, with 11 bases identical to TRBD2. Sequencing was carried out using lung tumor tissue. This TCR was recovered from a woman aged 45-65 years with non-small cell lung cancer. The CDR3 bases are TGTGCCTGTAGCTTAGTACAACTAGCGGGAGAAAAAGAGCAGTTCTTC. Translating gives CACSLVQLAGEKEQFF. Using reference TRBV7-9 and TRBJ2-1 for the parts outside the CDR3, the full variable domain is DTGVSQNPRHKITKRGQNVTFRCDPISEHNRLYWYRQTLGQGPEFLTYFQNEAQLEKSRLLSDRFSAERPKGSFSTLEIQRTEQGDSAMYLCACSLVQLAGEKEQFFGPGTRLTVL.